The 14 T cell receptor beta chains reported below all come from one sample, sequenced in a study of Ad26.COV2.S vaccination and SARS-CoV-2 variants. Measured with immunoSEQ multiplex PCR; TCRdb has only the in-frame clones, and not every one. Of approximately 400,000 clones in the sample, 70% to 90% were seen once. Treatment defined: some 19 received Ad26.COV2.S at low or high dose, single or two shots; five or six received placebo; per-sample allocation not given. All samples were drawn on day 63, counting from the first vaccine or placebo injection. Sequenced material: peripheral blood, taken in a trial of Ad26.COV2.S vaccine versus placebo. The receptors come from a person between 18 and 65 years old who received the Ad26.COV2.S COVID-19 vaccine or a placebo.

The CDR3, as DNA: TGCGCCAGCAGCCAACCCGCGTCTAGGTTTGGTACGCAGTATTTT. It is translated as CASSQPASRFGTQYF. This chain connects TRBV4-1 to TRBJ2-3; D gene ambiguous. The CDR3 has 15 amino acids. The germline CDR1 and CDR2 sequences are MGHRA and YSYEKL. V was cut by 2 bases and J by 8 bases, with 17 bases left in between.

This clone was counted between two and nine times. V is TRBV7-2 and J is TRBJ2-5; 14 bases are a match to TRBD2. Germline CDR1 is SGHTA and CDR2 is FQGNSA. V shed 8 bases, J shed 6 bases, and the junction held 8 bases outside the gene matches. This CDR3 is 15 amino acids long. This CDR3 reads CASVIGTSGSKTQYF. The CDR3 nucleotides read TGTGCCAGCGTCATTGGGACTAGCGGGAGTAAGACCCAGTACTTC.

J is TRBJ2-5 and V is TRBV5-1, with unresolved D. The germline CDR1 and CDR2 sequences are SGHRS and YFSETQ. This CDR3 is 15 amino acids long. Trimming took 3 bases from V and 2 from J, leaving 14 bases between them. This chain's CDR3 is CASSSHLAAQETQYF. For the CDR3, the DNA is TGCGCCAGCAGCTCGCACCTGGCCGCACAAGAGACCCAGTACTTC.

As regards this clone: The junction differs from germline at one of its ends, possibly a read error. The rearrangement joins TRBV20-1 to TRBJ1-6; D is possibly TRBD1 (6 bases). From germline, CDR1 is DFQATT and CDR2 SNEGSKA (reference sequence). This CDR3 is 11 amino acids long. The CDR3 spells CSARHSGGQLF. CDR3 DNA: TGCAGTGCTAGGCATTCGGGGGGGCAGCTCTTT.

The chain combines TRBV29-1 with TRBJ2-4; D is tentatively TRBD1 or TRBD2 (5 bases each). The germline CDR1 and CDR2 sequences are SQVTM and ANQGSEA. Trimming pared 3 bases from V and 3 bases from J, leaving 12 bases between. This CDR3 has 14 residues. The CDR3 nucleotides are TGCAGCGTTGAGGGGGACGGATACAAAAACATTCAGTACTTC. Translating gives CSVEGDGYKNIQYF.

This clone appeared a single time. V is TRBV7-2 and J is TRBJ2-7; 12 bases match TRBD2. The germline V gene encodes CDR1 SGHTA and CDR2 FQGNSA. With 7 bases clipped from V and 5 bases from J, the junction kept 9 bases outside the gene matches. CDR3 length: 15 amino acids. The CDR3 DNA sequence: TGTGCCAGCACCCCAACTAGCGGGAGGACAAACGAGCAGTACTTC. The encoded protein is CASTPTSGRTNEQYF.

The rearrangement links TRBV5-1 to TRBJ2-6, with D unresolved. The CDR3 consists of 15 residues. In germline, CDR1 is SGHRS, CDR2 YFSETQ. V lost 4 bases and J 1 base, leaving 9 bases between the germline ends. This CDR3 reads CASSRLASGANVLTF. The CDR3 DNA is TGCGCCAGCAGCAGGTTAGCTTCTGGGGCCAACGTCCTGACTTTC.

The chain combines TRBV11-2 with TRBJ2-5; possible D gene TRBD1, 5 bases. Germline V gene sequence: CDR1 SGHAT, CDR2 FQNNGV. CDR3 length: 14 residues. Trimming took off 1 base at V and 5 bases at J, with 11 bases between the two ends. CDR3 DNA: TGTGCCAGCAGCTTAGCTGTGGGGCACGAGACCCAGTACTTC. Encoded protein: CASSLAVGHETQYF.

This sequence joins TRBV6-6 and TRBJ2-7, with D possibly being TRBD2 (6 bases). With 7 bases removed from V and 4 bases from J, the gap between germline ends came to 14 bases. CDR1 and CDR2 from the germline V gene are MNHNY and SVGAGI (reference sequence). The CDR3 has 13 residues. The DNA of the CDR3 is TGTGCCAGCATGTTTCTGGGGGGATACGAGCAGTACTTC. This encodes CASMFLGGYEQYF.

The rearrangement links TRBV6-5 to TRBJ1-1; the D is unclear. Germline-derived CDR1 and CDR2 are MNHEY and SVGAGI. This CDR3 has 13 residues. V was shortened by 7 bases and J by 0 bases, with 9 bases between the two germline ends. CDR3 residues: CASTSGVNTEAFF. CDR3 nucleotides: TGTGCCAGCACCTCAGGCGTGAACACTGAAGCTTTCTTT.

The chain employs TRBV30 and TRBJ2-1; 10 positions match TRBD2. CDR1 and CDR2 (germline): GTSNPN, SVGIG (reference sequence). V trimming: 4 bases; J trimming: 2 bases; junction bases outside the gene matches: 8. CDR3 length: 16 residues. The CDR3 sequence is CAWTPLAGGPYNEQFF. The DNA for the CDR3 is TGTGCCTGGACCCCCTTAGCGGGGGGACCCTACAATGAGCAGTTCTTC.

The chain has TRBV11-3 and TRBJ2-2, with D perhaps matching TRBD1 (6 bases). The CDR3 has 17 amino acids. Deletions cut 0 bases from V and 7 bases from J, with 18 bases between. Germline V gene data show CDR1 as SGHNT and CDR2 as YENEEA. The chain's CDR3 is CASSLDSPTGRGGELFF. For the CDR3, the DNA is TGTGCCAGCAGCTTAGATTCCCCCACAGGGAGAGGCGGGGAGCTGTTTTTT.

This sequence joins TRBV9 and TRBJ2-3; D remains ambiguous. Trimming took off 3 bases at V and 5 bases at J, with 10 bases between the two ends. This CDR3 spans 13 amino acids. Germline lookup yields CDR1 SGDLS and CDR2 YYNGEE. CDR3 amino acids: CASSALRIDTQYF. The CDR3 region has the DNA TGTGCCAGCAGCGCCCTCCGTATAGATACGCAGTATTTT.

The chain combines TRBV6-5 with TRBJ2-7, with D possibly matching TRBD2 (5 bases). V gave up 6 bases and J gave up 3 bases, with 15 bases separating them. CDR3 length: 14 residues. The germline V gene has CDR1 MNHEY and CDR2 SVGAGI. The DNA for the CDR3 is TGTGCCAGCAGCACCAACGGGGTGCACTACGAGCAGTACTTC. The encoded protein is CASSTNGVHYEQYF.